The 7 T cell receptor beta chains given below trace back to one sample, sequenced in a study of human T cells and chemical hapten exposure. Using its own MiXCR run on the RACE reads, TCRdb lists one record per CDR3 protein. The sample has 250,000 to 300,000 distinct CDR3 sequences, over 7.5% seen once. Time point reported: pre-sensitization, week 0. The treatment: therapeutic diphenylcyclopropenone sensitization with weekly scalp DPC. Sequencing used whole blood, obtained in connection with sensitization to the hapten diphenylcyclopropenone (DPC). The receptors derive from a man younger than 35 with alopecia areata. Some clones in this sample may be carry-over from other donors' samples.

V is TRBV2 and J is TRBJ1-2; TRBD1 might be the D (6 bases). V was pared by 4 bases and J by 8 bases, with 14 bases between. Germline-derived CDR1 and CDR2 are SNHLY and FYNNEI. CDR3 length: 13 amino acids. Written as DNA, the CDR3 is TGTGCCAGCAGTGTAGGACAGAAGTACGGCTACACCTTC. Translating gives CASSVGQKYGYTF.

V usage is TRBV12-3 or TRBV12-4 and J usage is TRBJ2-5, with D possibly being TRBD2 (6 bases). The CDR3 is 14 amino acids. Trimming shortened V by 2 bases and J by 9 bases, and 16 bases separated the two germline ends. This CDR3 reads CASSLRSGPRAQYF. The CDR3 DNA is TGTGCCAGCAGTTTACGTAGCGGCCCGAGGGCCCAGTACTTC.

The table lists this clonotype with many counts. V is TRBV27 and J is TRBJ1-5; the D gene is possibly TRBD1 (5 bases). Trimming stripped 4 bases from V and 1 base from J, with 11 bases between. Germline CDR1 MNHEY, CDR2 SMNVEV (reference sequence). The CDR3 sequence is 15 residues long. The CDR3 protein is CASSSTRDSNQPQHF. Written as DNA, the CDR3 is TGTGCCAGCAGTTCCACCCGGGACAGCAATCAGCCCCAGCATTTT.

The chain employs TRBV2 and TRBJ1-5; the D gene is possibly TRBD1 (5 bases). CDR1 and CDR2 from the germline V gene are SNHLY and FYNNEI. Trimming shortened V by 6 bases and J by 6 bases, and 12 bases separated the two germline ends. This CDR3 comprises 13 residues. Written as DNA, the CDR3 is TGTGCCAGCAGCCCCAGGGAGAGTCAGCCCCAGCATTTT. Its protein product is CASSPRESQPQHF.

This clonotype was seen a handful of times. The CDR3 region is CASSIDPTTLTDTQYF. The CDR3 DNA reads TGTGCCAGTAGTATAGACCCCACAACCCTCACAGATACGCAGTATTTT. The J gene is TRBJ2-3, the V gene TRBV19; D is uncertain. There are 16 residues in the CDR3. V lost 0 bases and J 2 bases, leaving 12 bases between the germline ends. Looked up from germline, CDR1 is LNHDA and CDR2 is SQIVND (reference sequence).

The table lists this clonotype with many counts. This chain links TRBV10-3 with TRBJ2-2, with TRBD2 as a possible D gene (5 bases). CDR1 and CDR2 (germline): ENHRY, SYGVKD. V was pared by 4 bases and J by 5 bases, with 8 bases between. CDR3 length: 13 amino acids. DNA for the CDR3: TGTGCCATCAGTGGTCGGGATACCGGGGAGCTGTTTTTT. Translated, it gives CAISGRDTGELFF.

The chain employs TRBV7-2 and TRBJ2-1, with TRBD2 identical over 7 bases. CDR3 length: 16 amino acids. Trimming took 4 bases from V and 9 from J; bases not matched to a gene: 15. CDR1 and CDR2 (germline): SGHTA, FQGNSA. CDR3 residues: CASSSRERGPSSEQFF. The CDR3 nucleotides read TGTGCCAGCAGCTCACGCGAGCGGGGACCCTCGAGTGAGCAGTTCTTC.